The rows below give T cell receptor beta chains drawn from one sample of a study of prognosis after radiotherapy for stage I lung cancer. TCRdb reprocessed the multiplex PCR reads with MiXCR, giving one entry per CDR3 protein. This repertoire shows about 16,000 distinct CDR3 sequences, approximately 40% found once; its top ten account for approximately 40%. Here the sequenced sample was PBMCs, taken before or after stereotactic body radiation therapy (not recorded which). All receptors derive from a donor over 45 with non-small cell lung cancer. Both conserved end residues are trimmed from each CDR3.

J,V,length,CDR3
TRBJ2-7,TRBV6-2/TRBV6-3,14,ASSYRGTSGSYEQY
TRBJ2-2,TRBV7-9,12,ASRITGDTGELF
TRBJ2-7,TRBV5-1,12,ASSSGTESYEQY
TRBJ2-1,TRBV25-1,11,ASSDEGWNEQF
TRBJ1-1,TRBV4-2,13,ASSRYQAAGAEAF
TRBJ2-7,TRBV6-5,13,ASSYGSMVSYEQY
TRBJ1-1,TRBV2,13,ASTIAGSVNTEAF
TRBJ1-4,TRBV27,11,AISQSLGEKLF
TRBJ2-1,TRBV18,12,ASSPSRSYNEQF
TRBJ2-3,TRBV19,15,ARATSGGTGITDTQY
TRBJ1-1,TRBV5-1,14,ASSSEQSVRASEQY
TRBJ2-7,TRBV18,14,ASSPTGTSVSYEQY
TRBJ1-1,TRBV5-1,11,ASSLQQTTEAF
TRBJ2-5,TRBV7-2,11,ASSFDREGTQY
TRBJ2-1,TRBV12-3/TRBV12-4,11,TSSLCLRDEQF
TRBJ2-2,TRBV4-3,14,ASSPSGGRHTGELF
TRBJ1-6,TRBV6-1,12,ASSRGRGYSPLH
TRBJ1-5,TRBV3-1,13,ASSRGTDHNQPQH
TRBJ2-7,TRBV6-1,13,ASSEEDGSVNEQY
TRBJ2-1,TRBV3-1,11,ASSQEEGQGKF
TRBJ2-3,TRBV7-3,14,ASSYGLAGNTDTQY
TRBJ1-2,TRBV12-3/TRBV12-4,11,ASSFGGFYGYT
TRBJ2-3,TRBV27,10,ASSVLAGTQY
TRBJ2-3,TRBV7-2,12,ASRGGGGTDTQY
TRBJ1-2,TRBV15,12,ATSRYLGGPGYT
TRBJ2-1,TRBV27,15,ASRPGLSGGLNNEQF
TRBJ2-3,TRBV2,8,ASSADTQY
TRBJ2-2,TRBV15,15,ATSRGASGMNTGELF
TRBJ1-3,TRBV7-9,14,ASSLNTASSGNTIY
TRBJ2-7,TRBV10-3,14,ATIKTGSYEAPEQY
TRBJ2-7,TRBV20-1,12,SARVDRVAYEQY
TRBJ1-4,TRBV9,12,ASSVDGTNEKLF
TRBJ1-4,TRBV6-1,11,VSGLSLGEKLF
TRBJ1-6,TRBV7-9,16,ASSLFRVRSSYNSPLH
TRBJ2-7,TRBV4-1,13,ASSQDTRNPYEQY
TRBJ2-2,TRBV5-4,13,ASSLLRGNTGELF
TRBJ2-1,TRBV7-7,13,ASSPVVGPYNEQF
TRBJ2-7,TRBV12-3/TRBV12-4,13,ASSLAVVYKGEQY
TRBJ1-2,TRBV6-1,13,ASRFESGAGHGYT
TRBJ2-2,TRBV12-3/TRBV12-4,14,ASSFRAGGLTGELF
TRBJ1-2,TRBV3-1,10,ASSRDSYGYT
TRBJ2-7,TRBV6-2/TRBV6-3,14,ASRGDTSGSIYYQY
TRBJ1-3,TRBV19,11,ATSGFGGNTIY
TRBJ1-2,TRBV19,10,ASGDRNYGYT